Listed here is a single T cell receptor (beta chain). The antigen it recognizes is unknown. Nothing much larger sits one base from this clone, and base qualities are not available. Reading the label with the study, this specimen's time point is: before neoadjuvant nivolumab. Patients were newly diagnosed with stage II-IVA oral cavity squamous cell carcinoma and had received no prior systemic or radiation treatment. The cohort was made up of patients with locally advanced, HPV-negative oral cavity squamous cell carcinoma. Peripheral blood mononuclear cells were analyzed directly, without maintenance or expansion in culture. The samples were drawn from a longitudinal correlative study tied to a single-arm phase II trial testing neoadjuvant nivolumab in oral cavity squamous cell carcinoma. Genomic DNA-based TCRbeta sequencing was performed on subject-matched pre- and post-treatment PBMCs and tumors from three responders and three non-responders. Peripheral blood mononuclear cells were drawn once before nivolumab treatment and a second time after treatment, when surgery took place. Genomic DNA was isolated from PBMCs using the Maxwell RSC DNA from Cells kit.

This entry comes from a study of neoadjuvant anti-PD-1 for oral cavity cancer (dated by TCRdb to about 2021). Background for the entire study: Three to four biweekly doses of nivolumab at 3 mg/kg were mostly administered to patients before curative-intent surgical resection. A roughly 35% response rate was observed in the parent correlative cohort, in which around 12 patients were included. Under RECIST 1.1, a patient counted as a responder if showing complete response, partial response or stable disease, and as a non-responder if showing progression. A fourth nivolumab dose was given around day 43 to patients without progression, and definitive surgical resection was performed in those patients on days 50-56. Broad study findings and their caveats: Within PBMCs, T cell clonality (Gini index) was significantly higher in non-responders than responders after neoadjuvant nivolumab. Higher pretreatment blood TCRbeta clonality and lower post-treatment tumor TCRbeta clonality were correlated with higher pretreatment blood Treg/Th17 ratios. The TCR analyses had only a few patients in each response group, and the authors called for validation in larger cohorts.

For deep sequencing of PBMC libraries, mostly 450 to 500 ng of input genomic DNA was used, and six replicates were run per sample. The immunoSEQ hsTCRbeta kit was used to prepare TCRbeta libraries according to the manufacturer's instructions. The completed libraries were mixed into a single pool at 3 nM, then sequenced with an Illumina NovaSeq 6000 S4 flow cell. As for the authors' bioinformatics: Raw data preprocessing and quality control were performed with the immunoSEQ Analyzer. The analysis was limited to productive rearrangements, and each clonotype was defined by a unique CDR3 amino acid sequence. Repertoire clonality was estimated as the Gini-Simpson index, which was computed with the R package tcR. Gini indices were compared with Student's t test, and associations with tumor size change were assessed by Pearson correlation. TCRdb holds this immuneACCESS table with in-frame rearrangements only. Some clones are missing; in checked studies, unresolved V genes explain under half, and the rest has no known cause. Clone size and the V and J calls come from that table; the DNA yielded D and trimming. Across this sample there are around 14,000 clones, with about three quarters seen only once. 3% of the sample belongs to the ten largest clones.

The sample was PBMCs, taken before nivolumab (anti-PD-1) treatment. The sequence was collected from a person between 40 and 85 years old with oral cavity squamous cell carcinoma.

The DNA is as follows: TGTGCCTGGAGTGTACGGATGTCTCAGCCCCAGCATTTT. The resulting protein is CAWSVRMSQPQHF. The rearrangement combines TRBV30 with TRBJ1-5; the D gene remains uncertain. The germline V gene (reference sequence) yields GTSNPN for CDR1 and SVGIG for CDR2. Trimming removed 0 bases from V and 6 bases from J, leaving 9 bases between the germline ends. The CDR3 runs 13 residues from the cysteine to the phenylalanine. Only the CDR3 DNA is retained, 39 bases long and in frame from the first base.